The source of this T cell receptor (beta chain) is a study of siplizumab effects on memory and regulatory T cells. Study-wide points: A major contribution to the alloresponse seemed to be made by naive T cells, which seemed more diverse than memory cells. The mean Treg-derived percentage of mappable alloreactive CD4+ clones was approximately 69% with siplizumab compared with approximately 25% in controls.

The CDR3 loop spans 13 amino acids. V was cut by 4 bases and J by 6 bases, with 9 bases left in between. In germline, CDR1 is MNHNS, CDR2 SASEGT. This clone was found once. The antigen is unknown. Every sample had roughly 100,000 of its TCR templates assayed. Produced via immunoSEQ multiplex PCR; TCRdb's table is partial and in-frame only. The table has approximately 120,000 clones, roughly nine tenths seen once. The clonotype comes from a human donor in good health. V and J are TRBV6-1 and TRBJ2-2; D may be TRBD1 (6 bases). Sequencing was performed on Tregs sorted from blood. The CDR3 sequence is CASSASGAGELFF. The CDR3 DNA reads TGTGCCAGCAGTGCCTCAGGGGCCGGGGAGCTGTTTTTT.